This T cell receptor (beta chain) appears in the sequencing data of a study of T cells after posttransplantation cyclophosphamide. The repertoire was sequenced with immunoSEQ multiplex PCR; TCRdb's copy has only in-frame clones and lacks some. The table includes approximately 47,000 clones, roughly nine tenths detected once. Germline V gene lookup returns CDR1 SEHNR and CDR2 FQNEAQ (reference sequence). This CDR3 contains 12 residues. V dropped 6 bases and J dropped 2; count of bases not matched to a gene: 1. V and J are TRBV7-9 and TRBJ2-7, with TRBD1 matching over 7 bases. The TCR originated in a woman in her forties or fifties in good health and a related stem cell transplant donor. The material sequenced was PBMCs. The DNA of the CDR3 is TGTGCCAGCAGGACAGGGCCCTACGAGCAGTACTTC. Translated, it gives CASRTGPYEQYF.